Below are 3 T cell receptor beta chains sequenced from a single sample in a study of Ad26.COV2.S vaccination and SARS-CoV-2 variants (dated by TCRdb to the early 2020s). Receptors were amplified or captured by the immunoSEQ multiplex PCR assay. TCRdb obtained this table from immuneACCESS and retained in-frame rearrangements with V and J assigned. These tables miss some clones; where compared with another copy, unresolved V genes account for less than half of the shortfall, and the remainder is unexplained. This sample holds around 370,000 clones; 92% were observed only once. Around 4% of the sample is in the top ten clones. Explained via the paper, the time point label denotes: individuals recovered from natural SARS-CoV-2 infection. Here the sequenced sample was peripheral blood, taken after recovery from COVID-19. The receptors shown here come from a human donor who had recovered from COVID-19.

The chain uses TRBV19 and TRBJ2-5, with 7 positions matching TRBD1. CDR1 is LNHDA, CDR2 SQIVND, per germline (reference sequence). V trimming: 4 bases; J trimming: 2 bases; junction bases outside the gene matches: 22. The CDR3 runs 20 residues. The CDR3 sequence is CASSRGWGTEGVGAQETQYF. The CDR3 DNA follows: TGTGCCAGTAGTAGAGGGTGGGGGACAGAAGGGGTCGGAGCTCAAGAGACCCAGTACTTC.

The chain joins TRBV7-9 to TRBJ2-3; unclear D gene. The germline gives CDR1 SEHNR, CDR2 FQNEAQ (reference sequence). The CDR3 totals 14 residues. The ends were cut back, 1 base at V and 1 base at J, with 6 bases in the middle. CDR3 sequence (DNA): TGTGCCAGCAGCTTAGGTCAGCGCACAGATACGCAGTATTTT. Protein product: CASSLGQRTDTQYF. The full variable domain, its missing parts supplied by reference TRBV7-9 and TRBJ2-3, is DTGVSQNPRHKITKRGQNVTFRCDPISEHNRLYWYRQTLGQGPEFLTYFQNEAQLEKSRLLSDRFSAERPKGSFSTLEIQRTEQGDSAMYLCASSLGQRTDTQYFGPGTRLTVL.

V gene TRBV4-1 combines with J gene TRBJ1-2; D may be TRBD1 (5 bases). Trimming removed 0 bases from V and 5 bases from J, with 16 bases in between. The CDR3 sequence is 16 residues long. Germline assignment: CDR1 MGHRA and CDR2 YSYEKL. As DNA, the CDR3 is TGCGCCAGCAGCCAAGACTCTTCCAGGGTTGAGTATGGCTACACCTTC. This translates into CASSQDSSRVEYGYTF.